The sequence of this T cell receptor (beta chain) was determined in a study of identical twins. Via MiXCR, TCRdb re-called the 5' RACE reads, giving one row per CDR3 protein. The profile shows about 900,000 distinct CDR3 sequences, roughly an eighth of them singletons. There are a few counts of this clonotype. CDR3 length equals 16 residues. V lost 5 bases, J lost 2 bases, and 16 bases lay in between. Germline V gives CDR1 MDHEN, CDR2 SYDVKM. This sample also belongs to another study, concerning yellow fever vaccine responses in identical twins.

The TCR was taken from a woman between 18 and 30 years old in good health. Source material: PBMCs. The rearrangement links TRBV28 to TRBJ1-5; a weak D match, TRBD1 (5 bases). In DNA, the CDR3 is TGTGCCAGCAGTCCAGGGCTTTCCGGGGGCAATCAGCCCCAGCATTTT. This encodes CASSPGLSGGNQPQHF.